The 14 T cell receptor beta chains given below trace back to one sample, sequenced in a study of response to subunit inactivated influenza vaccine (dated by TCRdb to between 2017 and 2018). The library was built by means of RT-PCR. For sequencing, an Illumina HiSeq 2500 was employed. In-frame beta chains were kept once TCRdb had trimmed the public reads at Q25 with fastp and called clones with MiXCR. Every entry covers one CDR3 protein and lists the most common genes and DNA from its rows. The sample records about 190,000 distinct CDR3 sequences, roughly an eighth of which are singletons. The ten most abundant clones make up roughly 24% of the sample. The source was CD8+ T cells sorted from PBMCs, collected more than 4 days after vaccination. Receptors originate from a man aged 50-60 years who received an inactivated influenza vaccine. Donor details come from another sample of the same person, matched by shared clones.

Sample share makes this clonotype medium-sized. This chain links TRBV11-2 with TRBJ2-2; D possibly corresponds to TRBD2 (5 bases). Germline CDR1 reads SGHAT; CDR2 reads FQNNGV. Trimming pared 2 bases from V and 4 bases from J, leaving 11 bases between. CDR3 length equals 15 residues. CDR3 coding DNA: TGTGCCAGCAGCTTAATGGAGGCTGGCACCGGGGAGCTGTTTTTT. It translates to CASSLMEAGTGELFF.

CDR3 nucleotides: TGTGCCAGCAGCTCCCCTAGCGGGGTAGAGACCCAGTACTTC. Translated, it gives CASSSPSGVETQYF. The genes are TRBV7-9 and TRBJ2-5; 9 bases are a match to TRBD2. This CDR3 spans 14 amino acids. CDR1 SEHNR and CDR2 FQNEAQ come from the germline V gene (reference sequence). The trim removed 4 bases at V and 4 bases at J, leaving 4 bases unmatched.

In this sample, this clonotype turned up a few times. This chain uses TRBV20-1 with TRBJ2-7; 13 positions match TRBD2. There are 15 residues in the CDR3. Germline loops: CDR1 DFQATT, CDR2 SNEGSKA (reference sequence). Unmatched junction bases numbered 3, after V lost 4 bases and J lost 0 bases. CDR3 DNA: TGCAGTGCTAAGGGACTAGCGGGGTCCTCCTACGAGCAGTACTTC. Translated: CSAKGLAGSSYEQYF.

A few counts support this clonotype. This chain links TRBV4-2 with TRBJ2-2, with 8 bases fitting TRBD1. Germline CDR1 reads LGHNA; CDR2 reads YNFKEQ. The junction had 6 bases not matched to a gene; V was cut back by 4 bases and J by 8 bases. This CDR3 is built from 14 residues. Here the CDR3 reads CASSPPGQAGELFF. The CDR3 DNA follows: TGTGCCAGCAGCCCACCGGGACAGGCGGGGGAGCTGTTTTTT.

This clonotype was counted a few times. The V and J genes are TRBV6-2 or TRBV6-3 and TRBJ2-7; 7 bases are a match to TRBD2. The J segment lost 0 bases and the V segment lost 6 bases, leaving 8 bases of the junction unmatched. The CDR3 loop spans 15 amino acids. The germline gives CDR1 MNHEY, CDR2 SVGEGT. CDR3 region: CASRGLTEGSYEQYF. In DNA form, the CDR3 reads TGTGCCAGCAGGGGACTAACGGAGGGCTCCTACGAGCAGTACTTC.

In its sample, this clonotype was seen a few times. The V and J genes are TRBV28 and TRBJ2-1; D is undetermined. Germline V gives CDR1 MDHEN, CDR2 SYDVKM. This CDR3 has 14 residues. V lost 6 bases and J 1 base, leaving 10 bases between the germline ends. CDR3 nucleotides: TGTGCCAGCAGCCCTCGGGCATCCTACAATGAGCAGTTCTTC. This sequence encodes CASSPRASYNEQFF.

In this sample, this clonotype turned up many times. The chain employs TRBV10-3 and TRBJ2-7; 13 bases fit TRBD2. In germline, CDR1 is ENHRY, CDR2 SYGVKD. This CDR3 has 18 amino acids. The V and J ends lost 2 bases and 2 bases, in that order; junction bases with no gene match: 9. DNA for the CDR3: TGTGCCATCAGTGAGATGGGACTAGCGGGGCCCTGGACCTACGAGCAGTACTTC. Protein product: CAISEMGLAGPWTYEQYF.

This clonotype has more than one count but fewer than ten. This chain uses TRBV15 with TRBJ2-7; 7 bases are a match to TRBD2. There are 15 residues in the CDR3. Germline V gene data show CDR1 as LNHNV and CDR2 as YYDKDF (reference sequence). V gave up 2 bases and J gave up 6 bases; unmatched junction bases: 10. The CDR3 DNA is TGTGCCACCAGCAGACTTTCGGCGGGGGTTAGCGAGCAGTACTTC. It is translated as CATSRLSAGVSEQYF.

This clonotype was observed a handful of times. The chain employs TRBV12-3 or TRBV12-4 and TRBJ1-2; D is ambiguous. V was pared by 1 base and J by 2 bases, with 11 bases between. The CDR3 length is 15 residues. Here the CDR3 reads CASSLGLGSNYGYTF. The CDR3 DNA is TGTGCCAGCAGTTTAGGGTTGGGGTCCAACTATGGCTACACCTTC.

With respect to this clonotype: A read error may produce the germline difference seen at one junction end. The DNA of the CDR3 is TGTGCCAGCGGTTTTGGCCAGCGGGGTTACAATGAGCAGTTCTTC. Its protein product is CASGFGQRGYNEQFF. The gene calls are TRBV12-3 or TRBV12-4 and TRBJ2-1, with 7 positions matching TRBD2. The CDR3 is 15 amino acids.

This clonotype turned up a few times. The rearrangement uses TRBV11-2 and TRBJ1-2, with a possible D match to TRBD1 (6 bases). There are 13 residues in the CDR3. Between the trimmed V and J ends, which lost 1 base and 7 bases, there was a span of 10 bases. Germline V gene sequence: CDR1 SGHAT, CDR2 FQNNGV. The CDR3 nucleotides read TGTGCCAGCAGCTTAGGACAGGTTCTTGGCTACACCTTC. Translated, it gives CASSLGQVLGYTF.

The chain couples TRBV11-3 to TRBJ2-3; D gene unclear. Trimming removed 5 bases from V and 4 bases from J, with 10 bases in between. The CDR3 extends over 13 amino acids. The V gene's germline CDR1 is SGHNT and CDR2 YENEEA. CDR3 sequence reads: CASSASPSDTQYF. The CDR3 DNA sequence: TGTGCCAGCAGCGCAAGCCCCTCAGATACGCAGTATTTT.

This clonotype has just a few counts. The chain's CDR3 is CASSQEEALNNEQFF. CDR3 coding DNA: TGTGCCAGCAGCCAGGAGGAGGCTCTAAACAATGAGCAGTTCTTC. The V gene is TRBV4-2, the J gene TRBJ2-1; weak D call: TRBD2 (5 bases). V was cut by 3 bases and J by 5 bases, with 14 bases left in between. The germline gives CDR1 LGHNA, CDR2 YNFKEQ. CDR3 length equals 15 residues.

The CDR3 here is CASSIGAGDYEQYF. The CDR3 DNA follows: TGTGCCAGCAGCATTGGCGCCGGGGACTACGAGCAGTACTTC. V is TRBV5-5 and J is TRBJ2-7; TRBD2 is a possible D gene (5 bases). CDR3 size: 14 residues. Germline values: CDR1 SGHKS, CDR2 YYEKEE (reference sequence). V gave up 4 bases and J gave up 3 bases, with 14 bases separating them.